These 4 T cell receptor beta chains originate from one sample sequenced in a study of shared clonotypes between healthy human individuals. This table comes from immunoSEQ multiplex PCR, and its TCRdb copy is limited to in-frame clones, with some not included. Among 2.5 million or so clones, around 90% were seen once, and the ten largest hold 0.14%. Sample: naive CD4+ T cells sorted from blood. Stated subset: CD45RA+ positively selected. The source is a man younger than 35 in good health.

V gene TRBV7-9 combines with J gene TRBJ2-6; 8 bases align to TRBD1. This CDR3 contains 17 residues. V lost 5 bases and J lost 4; bases outside the gene matches: 10. The germline V gene has CDR1 SEHNR and CDR2 FQNEAQ (reference sequence). The CDR3 spells CASSGDRGLFGANVLTF. Written as DNA, the CDR3 is TGTGCCAGCAGCGGCGACAGGGGTTTGTTCGGGGCCAACGTCCTGACTTTC.

CDR3 nucleotides: TGTGCCAGCACTAGTACTAGCGGCGCCGAGCAGTACTTC. As protein: CASTSTSGAEQYF. This chain joins TRBV6-5 and TRBJ2-7, with 8 positions matching TRBD2. This CDR3 comprises 13 residues. J was trimmed by 6 bases and V by 7 bases; bases with no gene match: 8. Germline V lookup: CDR1 MNHEY, CDR2 SVGAGI.

The chain couples TRBV6-5 to TRBJ2-7, with 8 nucleotides matching TRBD2. After removal of 6 bases from V and 2 bases from J, the junction contained 3 bases not matched to a gene. The CDR3 is made up of 13 amino acids. Germline assignment: CDR1 MNHEY and CDR2 SVGAGI. The CDR3 here is CASRQLAAYEQYF. In DNA form, the CDR3 reads TGTGCCAGCAGGCAACTAGCGGCCTACGAGCAGTACTTC.

J is TRBJ2-5 and V is TRBV5-1; TRBD2 might be the D (6 bases). V lost 4 bases to trimming and J lost 3 bases, with 13 bases between them. CDR1 and CDR2 (germline): SGHRS, YFSETQ. This CDR3 is 14 amino acids long. The CDR3 here is CASSPMTRKETQYF. CDR3 sequence (DNA): TGCGCCAGCAGCCCGATGACTAGAAAAGAGACCCAGTACTTC.